Below are 11 T cell receptor beta chains sequenced from a single sample in a study of blood T cell repertoires in COVID-19. Only in-frame clones appear in the TCRdb table, and some are missing; sequencing was by immunoSEQ multiplex PCR. Here the sample spans about 160,000 clones, around nine tenths being singletons. The sequenced sample was peripheral blood. These TCRs come from a woman in her 70s with COVID-19, enrolled during active disease.

This chain connects TRBV15 to TRBJ2-5, with D possibly TRBD2 on 6 matching bases. The CDR3 consists of 15 residues. The germline V gene has CDR1 LNHNV and CDR2 YYDKDF (reference sequence). The germline V and J ends were trimmed by 1 base and 3 bases, with 12 bases remaining between them. The CDR3: CATSRGPGEEETQYF. The CDR3 bases are TGTGCCACCAGCAGAGGCCCTGGGGAGGAAGAGACCCAGTACTTC. Combining the CDR3 with reference TRBV15 and TRBJ2-5 gives the whole variable domain DAMVIQNPRYQVTQFGKPVTLSCSQTLNHNVMYWYQQKSSQAPKLLFHYYDKDFNNEADTPDNFQSRRPNTSFCFLDIRSPGLGDTAMYLCATSRGPGEEETQYFGPGTRLLVL.

This rearrangement joins TRBV4-1 to TRBJ2-5; 7 nucleotides agree with TRBD2. Germline V gives CDR1 MGHRA, CDR2 YSYEKL. CDR3 length equals 16 residues. V lost 1 base to trimming and J lost 2 bases; unmatched junction nucleotides: 7. CDR3 bases: TGCGCCAGCAGCCAAGGCCAGTGGGGGGGTCAAGAGACCCAGTACTTC. Translation: CASSQGQWGGQETQYF.

The rearrangement joins TRBV30 to TRBJ1-2; D gene uncertain. Germline CDR1 reads GTSNPN; CDR2 reads SVGIG (reference sequence). Trimming stripped 5 bases from V and 1 base from J, with 8 bases between. The length of the CDR3 is 12 residues. The CDR3 is CAWGNFNYGYTF. The CDR3 DNA reads TGTGCCTGGGGGAACTTTAACTATGGCTACACCTTC. The entire variable domain, with the rest obtained from reference TRBV30 and TRBJ1-2, is as follows: SQTIHQWPATLVQPVGSPLSLECTVEGTSNPNLYWYRQAAGRGLQLLFYSVGIGQISSEVPQNLSASRPQDRQFILSSKKLLLSDSGFYLCAWGNFNYGYTFGSGTRLTVV.

This clone was observed a single time. This chain uses TRBV3-1 (or the pseudogene TRBV3-2) with TRBJ2-5; 14 bases fit TRBD2. This CDR3 spans 15 amino acids. CDR1 is LGHDT and CDR2 is YNNKEL in the germline V gene (reference sequence). The trim removed 5 bases at V and 4 bases at J, leaving 3 bases unmatched. CDR3 in amino acids: CASSTGLAGAETQYF. CDR3 nucleotide sequence: TGTGCCAGCAGCACGGGACTAGCGGGGGCAGAGACCCAGTACTTC.

The genes are TRBV6-5 and TRBJ2-7; unclear D gene. Per germline, CDR1 MNHEY and CDR2 SVGAGI. The CDR3 is 13 amino acids. The V and J ends lost 6 bases and 0 bases respectively, with 9 bases between them. The CDR3 DNA reads TGTGCCAGCAGCCACCAGGACTCCTACGAGCAGTACTTC. It codes for CASSHQDSYEQYF.

The chain joins TRBV7-3 to TRBJ1-6; 8 nucleotides match TRBD1. Germline V lookup: CDR1 SGHTA, CDR2 FQGTGA. The CDR3 runs 15 residues. V lost 2 bases, J lost 8 bases, and 5 bases stayed unmatched. The CDR3: CASSLDRGSDSPLHF. CDR3 DNA sequence: TGTGCCAGCAGCTTAGACAGGGGTTCGGATTCACCCCTCCACTTT.

The sample holds one count of this clone. This chain connects TRBV5-1 to TRBJ1-2; D possibly corresponds to TRBD1 (5 bases). The CDR3 length is 14 residues. From germline, CDR1 is SGHRS and CDR2 YFSETQ. Trimming removed 0 bases at V and 7 bases at J, with 13 bases between. The CDR3 DNA reads as TGCGCCAGCAGCTTGGCCGGGCAGGGTAGTGGCTACACCTTC. It is translated as CASSLAGQGSGYTF.

The chain uses TRBV7-2 and TRBJ1-2; 10 nucleotides align to TRBD1. With V trimmed by 1 base and J by 4 bases, 3 bases remained unmatched. Per the germline V gene, CDR1 is SGHTA and CDR2 is FQGNSA. The CDR3 is made up of 15 amino acids. CDR3 coding DNA: TGTGCCAGCAGCTTAGGACAGGGGGCGTCCTATGGCTACACCTTC. This encodes CASSLGQGASYGYTF.

The gene calls are TRBV5-6 and TRBJ1-2, with D possibly being TRBD1 (5 bases). This CDR3 is built from 17 residues. Trimming stripped 0 bases from V and 2 bases from J, with 17 bases between. Germline V CDR1 and CDR2: SGHDT, YYEEEE. The CDR3 loop is CASSLEMGQRSNYGYTF. The CDR3 DNA reads TGTGCCAGCAGCTTGGAGATGGGGCAGCGCTCAAACTATGGCTACACCTTC.

The chain combines TRBV12-3 or TRBV12-4 with TRBJ1-2, with D perhaps matching TRBD1 (6 bases). V lost 6 bases, J lost 7 bases, and 15 bases lay in between. This CDR3 has 13 residues. CDR3 amino acids: CASSSQGIPGYTF. CDR3 DNA: TGTGCCAGCAGCTCTCAGGGGATCCCTGGCTACACCTTC.

The chain employs TRBV12-3 or TRBV12-4 and TRBJ1-4; a weak D match, TRBD1 (6 bases). This CDR3 contains 13 residues. The V end was cut by 5 bases, the J end by 10 bases, with 14 bases between. CDR3 DNA: TGTGCCAGCAGTACCATACAGGGCGGAAAACTGTTTTTT. Protein sequence: CASSTIQGGKLFF.